Listed here are 3 T cell receptor beta chains from one sample, sequenced in a study of blood T cell repertoires in COVID-19. Assay used: immunoSEQ multiplex PCR; TCRdb lists only in-frame clones, some missing. The repertoire consists of around 370,000 clones, with 85% to 90% occurring once and the leading ten covering 6.5%. The source material was peripheral blood. All receptors derive from a man younger than 30 with active or convalescent COVID-19.

This chain joins TRBV4-1 and TRBJ1-2, with a tentative D call TRBD1 (6 bases). V lost 3 bases and J lost 7, with 18 bases in between. The germline gives CDR1 MGHRA, CDR2 YSYEKL. This CDR3 is 15 amino acids long. The CDR3 spells CASSQAGTPEGGYTF. CDR3 nucleotide sequence: TGCGCCAGCAGCCAGGCCGGGACACCCGAGGGTGGCTACACCTTC.

The V gene is TRBV15, the J gene TRBJ2-1, with TRBD2 matching over 7 bases. From germline, CDR1 is LNHNV and CDR2 YYDKDF (reference sequence). With 2 bases clipped from V and 7 bases from J, the junction kept 5 bases outside the gene matches. The CDR3 runs 14 residues. Here the CDR3 DNA reads TGTGCCACCAGCAGACTAGCGGATGGGAATGAGCAGTTCTTC. The encoded protein is CATSRLADGNEQFF.

The chain employs TRBV6-6 and TRBJ2-1, with D hard to call. Trimming cost V 6 bases and J 7 bases, with 7 bases left between them. The CDR3 runs to 11 residues. Germline CDR1 reads MNHNY; CDR2 reads SVGAGI (reference sequence). The CDR3 here is CASSPLNEQFF. The CDR3 coding sequence is TGTGCCAGCAGCCCTCTGAATGAGCAGTTCTTC.